This T cell receptor (beta chain) originates from a study of T-cell memory formation after mild COVID-19. Regarding the study as a whole: Among clones contracting day 15 to 85, CD4/CD8 was balanced, whereas later expanders leaned CD4+. Those CD4+ clones that contracted were mainly in CM and EM (CD8+ ones in EMRA). Nothing showed for sure that second-wave clones peaking on day 37 were SARS-CoV-2 specific.

TCRdb reanalysed the 5' RACE reads using MiXCR and keeps one entry per CDR3 protein. This table has around 470,000 distinct CDR3 sequences, approximately 20% appearing once. With 4 bases clipped from V and 4 bases from J, the junction kept 6 bases outside the gene matches. Per the germline V gene, CDR1 is SQVTM and CDR2 is ANQGSEA. This CDR3 spans 14 amino acids. This clonotype has only a few counts. The antigen is undetermined. The sample was PBMCs or a T cell subset sorted from them (not recorded which). The TCR sequence derives from an adult woman who had mild COVID-19 (a few samples of this study predate the infection). Cell type and time point are not known. The rearrangement links TRBV29-1 to TRBJ2-3; 9 nucleotides match TRBD2. CDR3 sequence: CSVGSGSLPDTQYF. CDR3 nucleotide sequence: TGCAGCGTTGGTAGCGGGAGCTTACCAGATACGCAGTATTTT.